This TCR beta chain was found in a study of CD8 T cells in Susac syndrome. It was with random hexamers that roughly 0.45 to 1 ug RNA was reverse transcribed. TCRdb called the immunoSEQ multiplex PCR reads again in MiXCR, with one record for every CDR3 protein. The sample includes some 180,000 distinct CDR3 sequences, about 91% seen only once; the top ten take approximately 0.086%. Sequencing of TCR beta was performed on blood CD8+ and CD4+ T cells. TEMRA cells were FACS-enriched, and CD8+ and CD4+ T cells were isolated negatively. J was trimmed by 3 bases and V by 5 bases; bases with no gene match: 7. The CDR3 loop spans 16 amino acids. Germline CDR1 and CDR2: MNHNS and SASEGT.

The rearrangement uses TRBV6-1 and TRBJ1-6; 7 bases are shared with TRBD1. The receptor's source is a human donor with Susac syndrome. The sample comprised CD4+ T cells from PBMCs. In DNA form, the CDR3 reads TGTGCCAGCAGTCCCCGGGCAGGGGGCTATAATTCACCCCTCCACTTT. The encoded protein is CASSPRAGGYNSPLHF.